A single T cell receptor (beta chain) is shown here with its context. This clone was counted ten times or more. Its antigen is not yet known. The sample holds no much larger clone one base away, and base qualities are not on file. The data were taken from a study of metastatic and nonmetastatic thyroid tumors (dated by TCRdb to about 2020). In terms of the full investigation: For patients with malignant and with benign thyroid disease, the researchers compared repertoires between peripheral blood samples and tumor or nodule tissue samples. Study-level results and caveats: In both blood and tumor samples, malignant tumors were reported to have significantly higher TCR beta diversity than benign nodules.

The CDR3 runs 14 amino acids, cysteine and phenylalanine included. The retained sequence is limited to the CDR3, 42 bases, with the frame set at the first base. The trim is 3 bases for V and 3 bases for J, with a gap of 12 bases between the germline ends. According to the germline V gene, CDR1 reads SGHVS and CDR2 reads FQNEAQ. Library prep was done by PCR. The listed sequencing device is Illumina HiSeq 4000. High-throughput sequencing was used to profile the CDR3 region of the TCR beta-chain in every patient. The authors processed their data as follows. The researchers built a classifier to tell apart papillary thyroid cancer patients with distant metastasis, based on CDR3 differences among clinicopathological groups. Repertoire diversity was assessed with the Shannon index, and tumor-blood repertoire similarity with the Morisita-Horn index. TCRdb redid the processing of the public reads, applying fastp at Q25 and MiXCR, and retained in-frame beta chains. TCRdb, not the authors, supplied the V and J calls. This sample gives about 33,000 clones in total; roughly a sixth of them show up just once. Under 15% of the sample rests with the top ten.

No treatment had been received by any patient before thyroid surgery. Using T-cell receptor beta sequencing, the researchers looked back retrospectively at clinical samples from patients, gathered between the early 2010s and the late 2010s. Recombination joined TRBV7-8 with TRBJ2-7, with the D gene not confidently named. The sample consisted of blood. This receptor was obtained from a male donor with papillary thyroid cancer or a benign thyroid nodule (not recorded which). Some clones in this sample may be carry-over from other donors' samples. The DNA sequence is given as TGTGCCAGCAGCTTCCCACCTAGAGTCTACGAGCAGTACTTC. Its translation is CASSFPPRVYEQYF.